This TCR beta chain was documented in a study of cytomegalovirus exposure and HLA in healthy donors. General study findings and limits: The classifier reportedly diagnosed cytomegalovirus status with high specificity and sensitivity.

The PCR was carried out with 60 Vbeta primers and 13 Jbeta primers. Repertoires were generated with immunoSEQ multiplex PCR, while TCRdb's copy carries only in-frame clones and drops some. The sample gives roughly 150,000 clones, approximately 80% of which show up once; roughly 1.5% is in the top ten. The germline V gene has CDR1 MGHDK and CDR2 SYGVNS. This CDR3 contains 16 residues. The V end lost 3 bases, the J end lost 2 bases, and 11 bases lay between the germline ends. With respect to this clone: Its specificity is unknown.

This receptor was obtained from a woman in her late teens or twenties in good health and CMV-seronegative. Sequencing input: PBMCs. The gene calls are TRBV25-1 and TRBJ2-6; the D gene is possibly TRBD1 (5 bases). CDR3 sequence reads: CASSDPPGTGANVLTF. CDR3 in DNA: TGTGCCAGCAGTGACCCTCCAGGGACTGGGGCCAACGTCCTGACTTTC. Together with reference TRBV25-1 and TRBJ2-6, the CDR3 gives the full variable domain: EADIYQTPRYLVIGTGKKITLECSQTMGHDKMYWYQQDPGMELHLIHYSYGVNSTEKGDLSSESTVSRIRTEHFPLTLESARPSHTSQYLCASSDPPGTGANVLTFGAGSRLTVL.